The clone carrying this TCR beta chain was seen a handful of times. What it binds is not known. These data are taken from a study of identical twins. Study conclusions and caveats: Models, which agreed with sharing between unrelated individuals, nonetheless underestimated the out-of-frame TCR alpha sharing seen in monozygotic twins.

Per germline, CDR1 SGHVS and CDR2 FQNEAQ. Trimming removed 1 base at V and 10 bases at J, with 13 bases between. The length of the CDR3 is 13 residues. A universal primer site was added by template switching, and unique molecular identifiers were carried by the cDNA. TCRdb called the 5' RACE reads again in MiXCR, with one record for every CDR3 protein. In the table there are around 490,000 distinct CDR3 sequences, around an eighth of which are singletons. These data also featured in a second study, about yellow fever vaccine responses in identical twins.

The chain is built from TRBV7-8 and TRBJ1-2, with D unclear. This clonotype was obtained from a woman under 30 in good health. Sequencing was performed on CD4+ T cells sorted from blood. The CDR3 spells CASSLGSATVYTF. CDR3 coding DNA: TGTGCCAGCAGCTTAGGTTCGGCGACGGTCTACACCTTC.